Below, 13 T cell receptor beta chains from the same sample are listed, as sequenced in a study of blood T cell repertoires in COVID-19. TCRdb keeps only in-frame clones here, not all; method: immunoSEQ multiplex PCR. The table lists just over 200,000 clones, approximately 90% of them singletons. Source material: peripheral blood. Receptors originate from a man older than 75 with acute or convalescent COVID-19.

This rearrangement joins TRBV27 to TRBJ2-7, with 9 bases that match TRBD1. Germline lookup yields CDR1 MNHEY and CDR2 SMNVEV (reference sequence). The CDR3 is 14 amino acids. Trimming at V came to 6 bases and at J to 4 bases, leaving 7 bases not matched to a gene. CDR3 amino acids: CASSRPGQGYEQYF. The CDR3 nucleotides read TGTGCCAGCAGCCGACCGGGACAGGGATACGAGCAGTACTTC.

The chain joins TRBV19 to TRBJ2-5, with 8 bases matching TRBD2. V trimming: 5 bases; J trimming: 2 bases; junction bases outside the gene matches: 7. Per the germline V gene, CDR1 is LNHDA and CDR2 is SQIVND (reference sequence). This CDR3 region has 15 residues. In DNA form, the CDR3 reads TGTGCCAGTAGTCGGCTAGCGGGCGAGCAAGAGACCCAGTACTTC. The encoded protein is CASSRLAGEQETQYF.

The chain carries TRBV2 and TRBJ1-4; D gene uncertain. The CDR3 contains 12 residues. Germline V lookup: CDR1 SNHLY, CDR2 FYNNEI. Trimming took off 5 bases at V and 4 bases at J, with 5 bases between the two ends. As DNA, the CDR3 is TGTGCCAGCAGTTATATTAATGAAAAACTGTTTTTT. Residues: CASSYINEKLFF.

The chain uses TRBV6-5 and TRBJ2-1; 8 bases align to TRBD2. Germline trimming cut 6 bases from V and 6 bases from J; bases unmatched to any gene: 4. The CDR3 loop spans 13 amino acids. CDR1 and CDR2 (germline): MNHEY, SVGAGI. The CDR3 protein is CASSRTSINEQFF. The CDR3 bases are TGTGCCAGCAGCCGGACTAGCATCAATGAGCAGTTCTTC.

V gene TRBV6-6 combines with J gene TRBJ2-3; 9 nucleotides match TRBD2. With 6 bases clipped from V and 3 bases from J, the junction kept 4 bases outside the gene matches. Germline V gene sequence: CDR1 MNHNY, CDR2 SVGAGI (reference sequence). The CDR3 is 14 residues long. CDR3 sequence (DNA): TGTGCCAGCAGGCGGGAGGGCTGGACAGATACGCAGTATTTT. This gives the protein CASRREGWTDTQYF.

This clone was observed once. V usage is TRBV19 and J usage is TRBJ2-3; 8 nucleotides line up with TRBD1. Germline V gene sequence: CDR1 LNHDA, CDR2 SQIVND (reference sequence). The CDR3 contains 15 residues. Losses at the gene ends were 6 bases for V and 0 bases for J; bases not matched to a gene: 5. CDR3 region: CASRRTGSSTDTQYF. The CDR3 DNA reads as TGTGCCAGTAGAAGGACAGGGTCCAGCACAGATACGCAGTATTTT.

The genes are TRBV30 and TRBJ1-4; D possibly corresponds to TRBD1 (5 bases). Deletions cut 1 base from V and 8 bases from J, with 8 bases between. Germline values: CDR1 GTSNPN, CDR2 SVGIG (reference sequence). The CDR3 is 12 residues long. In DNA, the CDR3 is TGTGCCTGGAGTGGAACAGGCGAAAAACTGTTTTTT. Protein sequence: CAWSGTGEKLFF.

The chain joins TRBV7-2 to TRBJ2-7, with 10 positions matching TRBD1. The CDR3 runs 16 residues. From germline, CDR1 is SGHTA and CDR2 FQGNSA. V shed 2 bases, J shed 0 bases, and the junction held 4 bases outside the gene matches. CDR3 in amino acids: CASSLRGTGDSYEQYF. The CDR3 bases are TGTGCCAGCAGCTTAAGGGGGACAGGGGACTCCTACGAGCAGTACTTC.

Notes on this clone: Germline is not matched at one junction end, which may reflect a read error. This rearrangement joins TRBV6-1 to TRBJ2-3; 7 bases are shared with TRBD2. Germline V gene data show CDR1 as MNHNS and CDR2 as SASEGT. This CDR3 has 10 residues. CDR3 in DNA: TGTGCCAGCAGTGAAGCGCGGGGGAGTTTT. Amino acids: CASSEARGSF.

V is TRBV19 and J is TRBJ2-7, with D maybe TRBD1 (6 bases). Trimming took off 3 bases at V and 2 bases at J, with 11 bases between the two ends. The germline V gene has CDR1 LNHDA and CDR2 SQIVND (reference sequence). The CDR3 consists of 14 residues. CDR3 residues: CASSIKPGAYEQYF. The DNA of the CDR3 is TGTGCCAGTAGTATCAAACCAGGGGCCTACGAGCAGTACTTC.

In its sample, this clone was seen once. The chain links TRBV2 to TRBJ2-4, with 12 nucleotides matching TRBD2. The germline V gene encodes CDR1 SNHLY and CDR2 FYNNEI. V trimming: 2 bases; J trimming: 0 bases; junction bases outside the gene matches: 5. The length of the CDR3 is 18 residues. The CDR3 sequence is CASSELAGGILAKNIQYF. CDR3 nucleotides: TGTGCCAGCAGTGAACTAGCGGGAGGGATACTAGCCAAAAACATTCAGTACTTC.

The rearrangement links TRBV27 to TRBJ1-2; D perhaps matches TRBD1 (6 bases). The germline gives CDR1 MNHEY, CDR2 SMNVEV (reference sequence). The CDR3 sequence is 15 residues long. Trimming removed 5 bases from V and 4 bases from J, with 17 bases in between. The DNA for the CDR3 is TGTGCCAGCAGTGGTCGACAGGTGCAAAGCTATGGCTACACCTTC. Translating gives CASSGRQVQSYGYTF.

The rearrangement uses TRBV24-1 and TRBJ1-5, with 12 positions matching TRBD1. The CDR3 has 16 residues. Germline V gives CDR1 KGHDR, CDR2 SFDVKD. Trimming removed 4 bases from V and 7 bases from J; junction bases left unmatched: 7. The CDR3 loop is CATSDGGQGALQPQHF. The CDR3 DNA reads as TGTGCCACCAGTGACGGGGGACAGGGGGCTTTGCAGCCCCAGCATTTT.